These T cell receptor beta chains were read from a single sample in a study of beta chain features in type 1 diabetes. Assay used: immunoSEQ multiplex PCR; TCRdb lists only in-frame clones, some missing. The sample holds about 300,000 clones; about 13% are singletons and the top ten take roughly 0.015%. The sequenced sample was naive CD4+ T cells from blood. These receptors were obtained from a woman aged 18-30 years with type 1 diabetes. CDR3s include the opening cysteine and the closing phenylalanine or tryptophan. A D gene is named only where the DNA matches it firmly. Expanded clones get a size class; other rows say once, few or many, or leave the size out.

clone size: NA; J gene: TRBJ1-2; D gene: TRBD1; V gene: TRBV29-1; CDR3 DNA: TGCAGCGTTGGGAAGGGACAGGGGGCGAGTAGGGATGGCTACACCTTC; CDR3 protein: CSVGKGQGASRDGYTF
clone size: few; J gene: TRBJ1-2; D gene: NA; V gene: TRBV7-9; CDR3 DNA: TGTGCCAGCAGCTTAGCGCTCACAGAGCGGGGCTACACCTTC; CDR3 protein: CASSLALTERGYTF
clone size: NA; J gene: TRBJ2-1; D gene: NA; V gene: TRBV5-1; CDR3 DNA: TGCGCCAGCAGCTTGATAGGCGAGCGTCGTAATGAGCAGTTCTTC; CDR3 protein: CASSLIGERRNEQFF
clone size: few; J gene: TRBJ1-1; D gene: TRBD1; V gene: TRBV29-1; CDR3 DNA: TGCAGCGTCCTAGGACAGGGGGCAAGCACTGAAGCTTTCTTT; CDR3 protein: CSVLGQGASTEAFF
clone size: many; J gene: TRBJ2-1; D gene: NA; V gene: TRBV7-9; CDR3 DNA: TGTGCCAGCTCACGGGACTTCAATGAGCAGTTCTTC; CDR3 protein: CASSRDFNEQFF
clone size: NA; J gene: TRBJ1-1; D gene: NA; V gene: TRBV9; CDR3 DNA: TGTGCCAGCAGCGTAGGTTGGGGGGGGGACACTGAAGCTTTCTTT; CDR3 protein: CASSVGWGGDTEAFF
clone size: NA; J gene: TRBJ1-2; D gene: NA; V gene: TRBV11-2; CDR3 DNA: TGTGCCAGCAGCTTAGGAGCTCATGGCTACACCTTC; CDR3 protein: CASSLGAHGYTF
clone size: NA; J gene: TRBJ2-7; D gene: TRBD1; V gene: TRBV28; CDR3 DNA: TGTGCCAGCAGTTTGGACAGGGCTTACGAGCAGTACTTC; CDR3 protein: CASSLDRAYEQYF
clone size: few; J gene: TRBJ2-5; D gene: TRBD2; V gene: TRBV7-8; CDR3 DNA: TGTGCCAGCAGCTTAGCGCGCACTAGCGGGAGTCGAGAGACCCAGTACTTC; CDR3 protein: CASSLARTSGSRETQYF
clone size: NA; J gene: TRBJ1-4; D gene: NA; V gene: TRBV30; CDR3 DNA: TGTGCCTGGAGTGTCATGCGGGGGAATGAAAAACTGTTTTTT; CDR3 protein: CAWSVMRGNEKLFF
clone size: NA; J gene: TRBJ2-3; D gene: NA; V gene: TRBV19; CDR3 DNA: TGTGCCAGTAGTATGAGAGCCGAGGCGCAGTATTTT; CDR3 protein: CASSMRAEAQYF
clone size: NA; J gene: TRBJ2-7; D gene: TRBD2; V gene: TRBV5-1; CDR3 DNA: TGCGCCAGCAGCTTCCGGACTAGCGGGATCGGGGAGCAGTACTTC; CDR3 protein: CASSFRTSGIGEQYF
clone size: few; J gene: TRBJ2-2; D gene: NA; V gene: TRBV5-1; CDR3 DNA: TGCGCCAGCACCCGAGGGACTCCCAACACCGGGGAGCTGTTTTTT; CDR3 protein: CASTRGTPNTGELFF
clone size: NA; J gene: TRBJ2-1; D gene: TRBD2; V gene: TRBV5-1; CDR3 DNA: TGCGCCAGCAGGCGGACTAGCGGGAGTTCCTACAATGAGCAGTTCTTC; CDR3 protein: CASRRTSGSSYNEQFF
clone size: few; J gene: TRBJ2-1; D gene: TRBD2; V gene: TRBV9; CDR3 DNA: TGTGCCAGCAGCGGACGCCTCCACTCAGGCGGGAGGGCCTTGGATGAGCAGTTCTTC; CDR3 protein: CASSGRLHSGGRALDEQFF
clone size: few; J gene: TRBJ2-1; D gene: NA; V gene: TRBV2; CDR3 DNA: TGTGCCAGCAGTGAAAGACAGGGGGCGTCTAGCGGGATTGGCAATGAGCAGTTCTTC; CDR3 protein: CASSERQGASSGIGNEQFF
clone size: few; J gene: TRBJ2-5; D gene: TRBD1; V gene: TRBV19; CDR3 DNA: TGTGCCAGTAGTCAATGGACAGGGAGAGAGACCCAGTACTTC; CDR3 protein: CASSQWTGRETQYF
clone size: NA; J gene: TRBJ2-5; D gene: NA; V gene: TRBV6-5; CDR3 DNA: TGTGCCAGCAGTGAGTTCCTGGGGGGGACCCAGTACTTC; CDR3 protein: CASSEFLGGTQYF
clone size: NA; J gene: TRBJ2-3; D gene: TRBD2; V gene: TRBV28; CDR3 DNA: TGTGCCAGCAGTTTGGCTAGCGGAGGGTGGGATACGCAGTATTTT; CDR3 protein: CASSLASGGWDTQYF
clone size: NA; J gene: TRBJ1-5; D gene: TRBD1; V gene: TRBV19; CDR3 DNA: TGTGCCAGTAGTATAGAAGGGACAGGGTATCAGCCCCAGCATTTT; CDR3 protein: CASSIEGTGYQPQHF
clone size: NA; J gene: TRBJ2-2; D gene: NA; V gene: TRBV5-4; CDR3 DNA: TGTGCCAGCAGCTTGGAACTGGCGAACACCGGGGAGCTGTTTTTT; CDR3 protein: CASSLELANTGELFF
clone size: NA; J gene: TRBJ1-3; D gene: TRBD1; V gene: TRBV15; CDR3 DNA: TGTGCCACCAGCCGGGGACAGGGGGCCGGAAACACCATATATTTT; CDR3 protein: CATSRGQGAGNTIYF
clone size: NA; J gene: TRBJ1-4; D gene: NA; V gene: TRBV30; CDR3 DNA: TGTGCCTGGAGTCCACAGGGTTTCAATGAAAAACTGTTTTTT; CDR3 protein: CAWSPQGFNEKLFF
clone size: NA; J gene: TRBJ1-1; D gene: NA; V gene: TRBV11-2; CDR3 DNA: TGTGCCAGCGGACACATGAACACTGAAGCTTTCTTT; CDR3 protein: CASGHMNTEAFF
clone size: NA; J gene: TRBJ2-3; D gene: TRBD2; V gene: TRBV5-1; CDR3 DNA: TGCGCCAGCAGCTACTCTCGGTTGATGGCGGGAGGGGGGACAGATACGCAGTATTTT; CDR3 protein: CASSYSRLMAGGGTDTQYF
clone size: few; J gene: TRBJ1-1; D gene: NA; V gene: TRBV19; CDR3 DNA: TGTGCCAGTAGTATAGGAAGGCGGCTAAACACTGAAGCTTTCTTT; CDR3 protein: CASSIGRRLNTEAFF
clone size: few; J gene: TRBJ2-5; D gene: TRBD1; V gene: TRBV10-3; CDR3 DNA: TGTGCCATCAGTGAGTCTCGACAGGGGGAGACCCAGTACTTC; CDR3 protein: CAISESRQGETQYF
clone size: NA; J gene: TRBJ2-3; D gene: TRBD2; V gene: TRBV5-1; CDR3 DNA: TGCGCCAGCAGCTTGGTAGCGGGACTGCCGCCGAGCACAGATACGCAGTATTTT; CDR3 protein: CASSLVAGLPPSTDTQYF
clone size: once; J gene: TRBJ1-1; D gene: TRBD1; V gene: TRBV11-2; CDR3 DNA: TGTGCCAGCAGCCACGCAGGGGGAAGGGGTGAAGCCTTCTTT; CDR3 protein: CASSHAGGRGEAFF
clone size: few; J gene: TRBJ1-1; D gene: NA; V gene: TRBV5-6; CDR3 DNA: TGTGCCAGCAGCCGAGGCAGGCGGGATGAAGCTTTCTTT; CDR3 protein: CASSRGRRDEAFF
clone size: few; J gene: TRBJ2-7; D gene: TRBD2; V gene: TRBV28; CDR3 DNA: TGTGCCAGCATTGATCTAGCGGGCTCCTACGAGCAGTACTTC; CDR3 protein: CASIDLAGSYEQYF
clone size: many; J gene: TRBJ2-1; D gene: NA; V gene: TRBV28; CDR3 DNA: TGTGCCAGCAGCCCCCAGGACAGCTCCTACAATGAGCAGTTCTTC; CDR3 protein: CASSPQDSSYNEQFF
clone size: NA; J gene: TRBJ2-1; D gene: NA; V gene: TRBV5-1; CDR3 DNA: TGCGCCAGCAGCTTTCTCGTAGGGGACAACAATGAGCAGTTCTTC; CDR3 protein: CASSFLVGDNNEQFF
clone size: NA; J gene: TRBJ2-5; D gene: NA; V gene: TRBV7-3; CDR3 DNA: TGTGCCAGCAGTTCTGGGGGGAGTGGCGGAGGGACCCAGTACTTC; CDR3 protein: CASSSGGSGGGTQYF
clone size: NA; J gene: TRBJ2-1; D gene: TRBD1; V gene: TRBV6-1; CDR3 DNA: TGTGCCAGCAGCCACGACAGGGGTGAGCAGTTCTTC; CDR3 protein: CASSHDRGEQFF
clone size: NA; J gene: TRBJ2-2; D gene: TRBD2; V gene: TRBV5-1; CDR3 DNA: TGCGCCAGCAGCTTGAGGACTAGCGCGAACACCGGGGAGCTGTTTTTT; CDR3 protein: CASSLRTSANTGELFF
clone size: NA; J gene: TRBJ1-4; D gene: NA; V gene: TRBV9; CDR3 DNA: TGTGCCAGCAGCGTCACAGGGTTCGGGGAAAAACTGTTTTTT; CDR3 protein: CASSVTGFGEKLFF
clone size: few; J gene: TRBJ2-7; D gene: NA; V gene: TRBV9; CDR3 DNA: TGTGCCAGCAGCGACGGGAGCCCGTTACGAGGACAGTACTTC; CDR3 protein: CASSDGSPLRGQYF
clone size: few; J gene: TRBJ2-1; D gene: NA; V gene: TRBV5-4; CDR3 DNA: TGTGCCAGCAGCCTGGACAGCAATGAGCAGTTCTTC; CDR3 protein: CASSLDSNEQFF
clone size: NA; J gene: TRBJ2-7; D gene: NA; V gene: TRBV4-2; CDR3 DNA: TGTGCCAGCAGCCAAGATCGGGCGGGTGGTATTTACGAGCAGTACTTC; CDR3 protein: CASSQDRAGGIYEQYF
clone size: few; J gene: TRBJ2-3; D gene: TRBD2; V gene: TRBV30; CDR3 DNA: TGTGCCTGGGGACTAGGCACAGATACGCAGTATTTT; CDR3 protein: CAWGLGTDTQYF
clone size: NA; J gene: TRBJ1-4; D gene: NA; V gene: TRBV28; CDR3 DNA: TGTGCCAGCAGTTTTCGGGCGGGTAATGAAAAACTGTTTTTT; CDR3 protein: CASSFRAGNEKLFF
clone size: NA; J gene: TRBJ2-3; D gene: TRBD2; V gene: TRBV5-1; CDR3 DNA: TGCGCCAGCAGCTTACTAGCGGGAGGGCCTAGCACAGATACGCAGTATTTT; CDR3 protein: CASSLLAGGPSTDTQYF
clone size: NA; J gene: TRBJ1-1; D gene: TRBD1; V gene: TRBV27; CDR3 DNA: TGTGCCAGCACCCGGGCCGGGACAGATGAAGCTTTCTTT; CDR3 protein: CASTRAGTDEAFF
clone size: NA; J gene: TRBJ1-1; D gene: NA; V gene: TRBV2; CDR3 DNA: TGTGCCAGCTCGCGGGGGGTGGGGAACACTGAAGCTTTCTTT; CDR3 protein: CASSRGVGNTEAFF
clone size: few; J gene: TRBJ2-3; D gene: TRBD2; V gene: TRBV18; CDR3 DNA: TGTGCCAGTTCCCAGCGGGAGTACCCAGATACGCAGTATTTT; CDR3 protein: CASSQREYPDTQYF
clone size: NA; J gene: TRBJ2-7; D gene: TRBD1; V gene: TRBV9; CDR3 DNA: TGTGCCAGCAGCGTAGGGGACAGGGAATTCTACGAGCAGTACTTC; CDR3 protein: CASSVGDREFYEQYF
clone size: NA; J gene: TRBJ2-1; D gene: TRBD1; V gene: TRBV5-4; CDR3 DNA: TGTGCCAGCGGACGGACAGGCTACAATGAGCAGTTCTTC; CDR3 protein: CASGRTGYNEQFF
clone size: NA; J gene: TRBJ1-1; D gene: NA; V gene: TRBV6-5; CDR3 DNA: TGTGCCAGCAGTTACTCCGGGTCGACGAACACTGAAGCTTTCTTT; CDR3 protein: CASSYSGSTNTEAFF
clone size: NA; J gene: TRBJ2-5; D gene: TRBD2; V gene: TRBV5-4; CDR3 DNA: TGTGCCAGCAGCCCGAGGGCTAGCGGAGAGACCCAGTACTTC; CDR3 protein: CASSPRASGETQYF
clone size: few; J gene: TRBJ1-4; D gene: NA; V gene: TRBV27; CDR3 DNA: TGTGCCAGCAGTCCGGACACTCCAACTAATGAAAAACTGTTTTTT; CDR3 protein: CASSPDTPTNEKLFF
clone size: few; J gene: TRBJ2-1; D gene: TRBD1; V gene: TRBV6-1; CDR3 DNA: TGTGCCAGCAGTGTACAGGGGGCCACCTACAATGAGCAGTTCTTC; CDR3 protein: CASSVQGATYNEQFF
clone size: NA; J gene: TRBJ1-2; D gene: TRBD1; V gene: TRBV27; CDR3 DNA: TGTGCCAGCAGGGGCAGGGGGGACTATGGCTACACCTTC; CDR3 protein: CASRGRGDYGYTF
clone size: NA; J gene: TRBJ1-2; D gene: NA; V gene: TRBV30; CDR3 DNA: TGTGCCTGGAGTGAGGCAGGGCCCGGTGGCTACACCTTC; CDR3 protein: CAWSEAGPGGYTF
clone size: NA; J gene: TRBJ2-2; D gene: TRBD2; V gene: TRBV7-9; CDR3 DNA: TGTGCCAGCAGCTCGGGACTAGCGGGATGGTCCGGGGAGCTGTTTTTT; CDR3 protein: CASSSGLAGWSGELFF
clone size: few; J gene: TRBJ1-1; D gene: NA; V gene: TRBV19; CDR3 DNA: TGTGCCAGCAGTAGGGCAGCCTTGAACACTGAAGCTTTCTTT; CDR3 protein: CASSRAALNTEAFF
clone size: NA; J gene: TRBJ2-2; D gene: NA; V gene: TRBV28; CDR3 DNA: TGTGCCAGCGAGGAGCGGAACACCGGGGAGCTGTTTTTT; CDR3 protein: CASEERNTGELFF
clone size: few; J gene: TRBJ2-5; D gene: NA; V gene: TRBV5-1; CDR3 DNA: TGCGCCAGCAGCTTGGAGTCAGGGGTATGGGAGACCCAGTACTTC; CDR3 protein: CASSLESGVWETQYF
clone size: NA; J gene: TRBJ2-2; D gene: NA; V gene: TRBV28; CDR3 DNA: TGTGCCAGCAGCCCCTATGTAGGGGGCACCGGGGAGCTGTTTTTT; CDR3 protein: CASSPYVGGTGELFF
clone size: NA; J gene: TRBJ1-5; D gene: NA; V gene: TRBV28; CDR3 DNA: TGTGCCAGCAGTTGGCAGATAAATCAGCCCCAGCATTTT; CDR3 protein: CASSWQINQPQHF